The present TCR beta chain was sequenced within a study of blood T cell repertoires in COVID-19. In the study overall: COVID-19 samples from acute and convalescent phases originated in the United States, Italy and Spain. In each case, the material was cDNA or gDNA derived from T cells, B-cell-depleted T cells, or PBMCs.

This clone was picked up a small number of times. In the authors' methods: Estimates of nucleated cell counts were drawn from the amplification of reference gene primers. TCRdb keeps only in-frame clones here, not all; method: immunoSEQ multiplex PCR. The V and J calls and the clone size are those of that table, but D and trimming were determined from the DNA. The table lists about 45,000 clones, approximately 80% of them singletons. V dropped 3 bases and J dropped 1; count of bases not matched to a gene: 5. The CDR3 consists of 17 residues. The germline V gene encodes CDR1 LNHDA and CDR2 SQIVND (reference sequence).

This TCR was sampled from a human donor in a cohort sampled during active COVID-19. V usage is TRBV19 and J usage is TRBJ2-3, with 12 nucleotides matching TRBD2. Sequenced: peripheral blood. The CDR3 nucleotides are TGTGCCAGTAGTATTTACAGGACTAGCGGGGGCACAGATACGCAGTATTTT. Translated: CASSIYRTSGGTDTQYF.